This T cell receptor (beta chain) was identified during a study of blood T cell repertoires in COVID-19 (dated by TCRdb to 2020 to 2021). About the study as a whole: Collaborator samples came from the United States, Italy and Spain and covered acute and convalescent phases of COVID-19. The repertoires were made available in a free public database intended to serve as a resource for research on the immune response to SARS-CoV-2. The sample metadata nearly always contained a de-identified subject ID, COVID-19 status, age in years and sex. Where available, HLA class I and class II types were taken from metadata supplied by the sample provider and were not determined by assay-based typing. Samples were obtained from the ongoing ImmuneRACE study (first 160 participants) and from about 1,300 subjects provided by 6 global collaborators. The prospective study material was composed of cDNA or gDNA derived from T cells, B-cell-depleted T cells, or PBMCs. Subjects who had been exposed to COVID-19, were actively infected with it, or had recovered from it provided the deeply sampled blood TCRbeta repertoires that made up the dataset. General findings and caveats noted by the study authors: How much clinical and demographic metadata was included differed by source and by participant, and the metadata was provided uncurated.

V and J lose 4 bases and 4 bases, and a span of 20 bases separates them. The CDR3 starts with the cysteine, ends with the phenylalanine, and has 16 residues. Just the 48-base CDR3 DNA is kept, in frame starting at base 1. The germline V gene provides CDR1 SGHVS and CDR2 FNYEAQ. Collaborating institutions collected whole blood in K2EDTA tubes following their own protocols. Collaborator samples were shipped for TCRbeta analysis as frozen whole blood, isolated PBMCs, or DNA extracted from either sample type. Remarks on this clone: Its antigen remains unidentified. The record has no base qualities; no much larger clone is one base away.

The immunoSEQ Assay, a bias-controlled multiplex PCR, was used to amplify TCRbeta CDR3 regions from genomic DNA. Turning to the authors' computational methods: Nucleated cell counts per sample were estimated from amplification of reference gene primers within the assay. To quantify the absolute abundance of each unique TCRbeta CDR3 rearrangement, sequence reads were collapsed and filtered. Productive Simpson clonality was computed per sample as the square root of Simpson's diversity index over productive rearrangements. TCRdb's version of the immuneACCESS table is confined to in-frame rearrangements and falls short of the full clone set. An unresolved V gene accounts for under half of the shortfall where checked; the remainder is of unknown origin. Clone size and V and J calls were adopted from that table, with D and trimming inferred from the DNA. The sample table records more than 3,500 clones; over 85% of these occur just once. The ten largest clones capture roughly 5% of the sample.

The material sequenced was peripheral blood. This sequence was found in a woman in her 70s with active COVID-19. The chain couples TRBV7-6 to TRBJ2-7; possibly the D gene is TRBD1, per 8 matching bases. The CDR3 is CASSSNAYRGGYEQYF. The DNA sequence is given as TGTGCCAGCAGCTCAAATGCGTACAGGGGGGGTTACGAGCAGTACTTC.